This entry lists 25 T cell receptor beta chains sequenced from one sample in a study of shared clonotypes between healthy human individuals. Profiled with immunoSEQ multiplex PCR; TCRdb holds only in-frame clones, not every one. Altogether about 2,500,000 clones are present, about 92% being singletons, with the ten largest covering 0.13% to 0.15%. Sequencing was done on a sample of naive CD4+ T cells sorted from blood. Subset of the sample: CD45RA+ positively selected. These receptors all stem from a man aged 18 to 30 in good health.

V gene TRBV18 combines with J gene TRBJ2-3; no clear D gene. There are 15 residues in the CDR3. The V end lost 3 bases, the J end lost 0 bases, and 10 bases lay between the germline ends. The germline V gene encodes CDR1 KGHSH and CDR2 LQKENI. The CDR3 DNA reads TGTGCCAGCTCACCCTCAATGACTAGCACAGATACGCAGTATTTT. Its protein is CASSPSMTSTDTQYF.

The rearrangement uses TRBV30 and TRBJ2-3; 12 nucleotides align to TRBD2. Germline V gene lookup returns CDR1 GTSNPN and CDR2 SVGIG (reference sequence). CDR3 length: 19 amino acids. With V trimmed by 0 bases and J by 1 base, 11 bases remained unmatched. This CDR3 is CAWSVLWASGRAGTDTQYF. CDR3 nucleotide sequence: TGTGCCTGGAGTGTACTGTGGGCTAGCGGGAGGGCCGGCACAGATACGCAGTATTTT.

The CDR3 sequence: CASSLVGYQETQYF. The CDR3 DNA follows: TGTGCCAGCAGCTTGGTTGGGTACCAAGAGACCCAGTACTTC. V usage is TRBV7-6 and J usage is TRBJ2-5, with unresolved D. Germline assignment: CDR1 SGHVS and CDR2 FNYEAQ. V lost 3 bases to trimming and J lost 0 bases, with 8 bases between them. CDR3 length: 14 residues. Looking up the rest from reference TRBV7-6 and TRBJ2-5 gives the full variable domain: GAGVSQSPRYKVTKRGQDVALRCDPISGHVSLYWYRQALGQGPEFLTYFNYEAQQDKSGLPNDRFSAERPEGSISTLTIQRTEQRDSAMYRCASSLVGYQETQYFGPGTRLLVL.

The chain has TRBV13 and TRBJ2-3; perhaps D is TRBD1 or TRBD2 (5 bases each). Per germline, CDR1 PRHDT and CDR2 FYEKMQ (reference sequence). Trimming stripped 6 bases from V and 8 bases from J, with 21 bases between. The CDR3 covers 15 residues. CDR3: CASRDTGTLDTTQYF. CDR3 DNA sequence: TGTGCCAGCAGAGACACCGGGACCCTAGATACTACGCAGTATTTT. Based on the CDR3 plus reference TRBV13 and TRBJ2-3, the full variable domain is AAGVIQSPRHLIKEKRETATLKCYPIPRHDTVYWYQQGPGQDPQFLISFYEKMQSDKGSIPDRFSAQQFSDYHSELNMSSLELGDSALYFCASRDTGTLDTTQYFGPGTRLTVL.

V is TRBV5-5 and J is TRBJ1-2, with D hard to call. The CDR3 has 13 residues. The germline V gene encodes CDR1 SGHKS and CDR2 YYEKEE (reference sequence). Trimming pared 9 bases from V and 4 bases from J, leaving 16 bases between. CDR3 DNA: TGTGCCACGAAGGGAATTTTTTTCTATGGCTACACCTTC. Its translation is CATKGIFFYGYTF. Variable domain in full (rest from reference TRBV5-5 and TRBJ1-2): DAGVTQSPTHLIKTRGQQVTLRCSPISGHKSVSWYQQVLGQGPQFIFQYYEKEERGRGNFPDRFSARQFPNYSSELNVNALLLGDSALYLCATKGIFFYGYTFGSGTRLTVV.

The J gene is TRBJ2-2, the V gene TRBV4-1, with TRBD2 matching 7 bases. The germline V gene encodes CDR1 MGHRA and CDR2 YSYEKL. Unmatched junction bases numbered 4, after V lost 5 bases and J lost 4 bases. This CDR3 is 14 amino acids long. The CDR3 loop is CASSRLAFTGELFF. The CDR3 DNA is TGCGCCAGCAGCAGACTAGCTTTCACCGGGGAGCTGTTTTTT.

The V gene is TRBV5-4, the J gene TRBJ2-3; maybe TRBD2 (5 bases). Trimming removed 2 bases at V and 2 bases at J, with 12 bases between. Per germline, CDR1 SGHNT and CDR2 YYREEE (reference sequence). The CDR3 runs 15 residues. DNA for the CDR3: TGTGCCAGCAGCTTAGAGACTAAATACACAGATACGCAGTATTTT. Translating it yields CASSLETKYTDTQYF.

The rearrangement uses TRBV19 and TRBJ2-2, with 8 bases lining up with TRBD1. The germline V gene has CDR1 LNHDA and CDR2 SQIVND (reference sequence). V lost 3 bases, J lost 2 bases, and 5 bases stayed unmatched. The CDR3 runs to 16 residues. The CDR3 coding sequence is TGTGCCAGTAGTATCCTAGGGACAGGAAACACCGGGGAGCTGTTTTTT. This sequence encodes CASSILGTGNTGELFF. The full variable domain, in which reference TRBV19 and TRBJ2-2 provide the parts outside the CDR3, is DGGITQSPKYLFRKEGQNVTLSCEQNLNHDAMYWYRQDPGQGLRLIYYSQIVNDFQKGDIAEGYSVSREKKESFPLTVTSAQKNPTAFYLCASSILGTGNTGELFFGEGSRLTVL.

The chain is built from TRBV14 and TRBJ2-2; D is ambiguous. The CDR3 contains 14 residues. V gave up 2 bases and J gave up 1 base, with 5 bases separating them. Germline V gene sequence: CDR1 SGHDN, CDR2 FVKESK. The DNA for the CDR3 is TGTGCCAGCAGCCAAAATCAGAACACCGGGGAGCTGTTTTTT. Residues: CASSQNQNTGELFF.

The genes are TRBV5-4 and TRBJ1-1; 10 bases match TRBD1. The CDR3 runs to 15 residues. Trimming took 0 bases from V and 7 from J; bases not matched to a gene: 6. Germline V lookup: CDR1 SGHNT, CDR2 YYREEE (reference sequence). CDR3 in DNA: TGTGCCAGCAGCTTGGGGGGACAGGGGACTTTTGAAGCTTTCTTT. Its protein is CASSLGGQGTFEAFF.

This chain links TRBV19 with TRBJ1-5, with a tentative D call TRBD1 (5 bases). The CDR3 extends over 14 amino acids. Germline-derived CDR1 and CDR2 are LNHDA and SQIVND (reference sequence). With 1 base removed from V and 4 bases from J, the gap between germline ends came to 8 bases. The CDR3 sequence: CASSIASGNQPQHF. The DNA for the CDR3 is TGTGCCAGTAGTATAGCGTCAGGGAATCAGCCCCAGCATTTT.

As for this clone: Other DNA variants within this sample encode the same CDR3. The chain employs TRBV4-1 and TRBJ1-3, with D maybe TRBD1 (5 bases). This CDR3 spans 14 amino acids. The germline V and J ends were trimmed by 3 bases and 1 base, with 7 bases remaining between them. Germline-derived CDR1 and CDR2 are MGHRA and YSYEKL. The CDR3 sequence is CASSQEGSGNTIYF. Written as DNA, the CDR3 is TGCGCCAGCAGCCAGGAGGGGTCTGGAAACACCATATATTTT.

CDR3: CASGSFPDNSPLHF. The CDR3 nucleotides are TGTGCCAGCGGCAGCTTTCCGGATAATTCACCCCTCCACTTT. The chain is built from TRBV28 and TRBJ1-6, with D unclear. Germline CDR1 is MDHEN and CDR2 is SYDVKM. V dropped 8 bases and J dropped 5 bases, with 13 bases sitting between them. The CDR3 extends over 14 amino acids.

The chain recombines TRBV7-9 with TRBJ2-5, with TRBD1 matching 7 bases. Germline V gene lookup returns CDR1 SEHNR and CDR2 FQNEAQ (reference sequence). The ends lost 0 bases at V and 2 bases at J; junction bases unmatched: 0. This CDR3 has 14 amino acids. The DNA for the CDR3 is TGTGCCAGCAGCTTAGCGACAGGGCAAGAGACCCAGTACTTC. Protein: CASSLATGQETQYF.

The rearrangement joins TRBV10-3 to TRBJ2-5; tentatively, D is TRBD1 or TRBD2 (6 bases each). The CDR3 runs 14 residues. Germline values: CDR1 ENHRY, CDR2 SYGVKD. V lost 4 bases to trimming and J lost 5 bases, with 14 bases between them. The CDR3 sequence: CAISGILGGETQYF. CDR3 nucleotides: TGTGCCATCAGTGGTATCCTAGGGGGGGAGACCCAGTACTTC.

This rearrangement joins TRBV5-4 to TRBJ2-7; TRBD2 matches 13 bases. CDR1 is SGHNT and CDR2 is YYREEE in the germline V gene (reference sequence). The length of the CDR3 is 16 residues. Germline trimming cut 4 bases from V and 3 bases from J; bases unmatched to any gene: 7. Here the CDR3 DNA reads TGTGCCAGCAGCCCGGGCGGGACTAGCGGGATCTACGAGCAGTACTTC. It translates to CASSPGGTSGIYEQYF. The full variable domain, with the rest looked up from reference TRBV5-4 and TRBJ2-7, is ETGVTQSPTHLIKTRGQQVTLRCSSQSGHNTVSWYQQALGQGPQFIFQYYREEENGRGNFPPRFSGLQFPNYSSELNVNALELDDSALYLCASSPGGTSGIYEQYFGPGTRLTVT.

Remarks on this clone: Other DNA sequences within the sample encode an identical CDR3. The genes are TRBV6-6 and TRBJ2-7; no definite D call. V was clipped by 5 bases and J by 2 bases, with 4 bases between them. Germline assignment: CDR1 MNHNY and CDR2 SVGAGI (reference sequence). The CDR3 is 11 residues long. The CDR3 sequence is CASSRTYEQYF. The CDR3 DNA is TGTGCCAGCAGTCGGACCTACGAGCAGTACTTC.

The chain has TRBV27 and TRBJ2-7; 8 bases are a match to TRBD1. Germline V lookup: CDR1 MNHEY, CDR2 SMNVEV (reference sequence). This CDR3 is 16 amino acids long. Germline trimming cut 1 base from V and 6 bases from J; bases unmatched to any gene: 11. The CDR3 protein is CASSLYGDRNLGEQYF. CDR3 coding DNA: TGTGCCAGCAGTTTATATGGGGACAGGAACTTGGGCGAGCAGTACTTC.

V and J are TRBV7-2 and TRBJ2-5; 9 nucleotides agree with TRBD2. Germline lookup yields CDR1 SGHTA and CDR2 FQGNSA. V dropped 6 bases and J dropped 4; count of bases not matched to a gene: 9. The CDR3 runs to 15 residues. The CDR3 region has the DNA TGTGCCAGCAGGCAAGCGGGAGGCTCTGGAGAGACCCAGTACTTC. Translated, it gives CASRQAGGSGETQYF.

As for this clone: The sample has other DNA sequences that encode this CDR3 too. V gene TRBV11-2 combines with J gene TRBJ1-3; D perhaps matches TRBD1 (6 bases). Trimming took 5 bases from V and 1 from J, leaving 18 bases between them. The CDR3 is made up of 17 amino acids. The germline CDR1 and CDR2 sequences are SGHAT and FQNNGV. The CDR3 here is CASSQSPRGQSGNTIYF. The CDR3 DNA reads TGTGCCAGCAGCCAATCCCCGAGAGGACAGTCTGGAAACACCATATATTTT.

The rearrangement joins TRBV2 to TRBJ2-5, with D maybe TRBD2 (5 bases). The V end was cut by 6 bases, the J end by 4 bases, with 12 bases between. The germline CDR1 and CDR2 sequences are SNHLY and FYNNEI. CDR3 length equals 13 residues. Here the CDR3 DNA reads TGTGCCAGCAGGGACTGGACTGTAGAGACCCAGTACTTC. This translates into CASRDWTVETQYF.

The chain is built from TRBV10-3 and TRBJ1-1; D may be TRBD1 (5 bases). The CDR3 has 14 amino acids. Germline V CDR1 and CDR2: ENHRY, SYGVKD. CDR3 sequence: CAIQGTGKDTEAFF. The CDR3 DNA reads as TGTGCGATCCAGGGAACAGGCAAGGACACTGAAGCTTTCTTT.

The genes are TRBV19 and TRBJ1-1; 7 bases agree with TRBD1. This CDR3 region has 13 residues. J lost 5 bases, V lost 6 bases, and 6 bases had no gene match. Germline V gene lookup returns CDR1 LNHDA and CDR2 SQIVND (reference sequence). The CDR3 here is CASRRQGQTEAFF. In DNA, the CDR3 is TGTGCCAGTAGGCGACAGGGACAGACTGAAGCTTTCTTT.

The rearrangement links TRBV6-1 to TRBJ1-4, with 8 positions matching TRBD1. V was clipped by 4 bases and J by 7 bases; unmatched bases: 2. The CDR3 loop spans 13 amino acids. Per the germline V gene, CDR1 is MNHNS and CDR2 is SASEGT. CDR3 DNA: TGTGCCAGCAGTGGAGGACAGGGTGAAAAACTGTTTTTT. Translating it yields CASSGGQGEKLFF.

The chain couples TRBV19 to TRBJ1-1, with TRBD1 matching over 9 bases. The ends lost 6 bases at V and 1 base at J; junction bases unmatched: 6. The CDR3 runs 15 residues. CDR1 is LNHDA, CDR2 SQIVND, per germline (reference sequence). CDR3 in DNA: TGTGCCAGTAGCTCTACGGACAGGGGGAACACTGAAGCTTTCTTT. Translation gives CASSSTDRGNTEAFF.